This passage covers 14 T cell receptor beta chains from one sample sequenced in a study of T cell responses to AZD1222 COVID-19 vaccine. Profiling relied on immunoSEQ multiplex PCR, and the TCRdb table lists in-frame clones only, not all of them. Found here are about 120,000 clones, 88% of them singletons; the top ten hold over 3%. Sequencing was performed on peripheral blood, taken on day 0 of AZD1222 vaccination. The receptors here all came from an adult in good health.

In this sample, this clone turned up a few times. The CDR3 protein is CASSEDRELLLYGYTF. The CDR3 DNA reads TGTGCCAGCAGCGAGGACAGGGAATTACTTCTCTATGGCTACACCTTC. The genes are TRBV5-6 and TRBJ1-2; TRBD1 matches 8 bases. This CDR3 comprises 16 residues. Germline CDR1 is SGHDT and CDR2 is YYEEEE. Trimming at V came to 4 bases and at J to 4 bases, leaving 12 bases not matched to a gene.

This chain links TRBV5-1 with TRBJ1-6; no clear D gene. Germline V gene sequence: CDR1 SGHRS, CDR2 YFSETQ. This CDR3 is 13 amino acids long. V lost 0 bases to trimming and J lost 7 bases, with 5 bases between them. This CDR3 is CASSLGTNSPLHF. DNA for the CDR3: TGCGCCAGCAGCTTGGGGACGAATTCACCCCTCCACTTT.

The chain carries TRBV18 and TRBJ1-1; possible D gene TRBD1, 5 bases. The germline V gene has CDR1 KGHSH and CDR2 LQKENI. Trimming took 2 bases from V and 3 from J, leaving 7 bases between them. The CDR3 has 13 residues. The CDR3, as DNA: TGTGCCAGCTCACCAGGGACTTACACTGAAGCTTTCTTT. Amino acids: CASSPGTYTEAFF.

This clone appeared a single time. V usage is TRBV7-8 and J usage is TRBJ1-2; 7 bases map to TRBD1. Germline V CDR1 and CDR2: SGHVS, FQNEAQ. J was trimmed by 7 bases and V by 3 bases; bases with no gene match: 8. The CDR3 is made up of 14 amino acids. The CDR3 loop reads CASSLNRGRGGYTF. As DNA, the CDR3 is TGTGCCAGCAGCTTGAACAGGGGAAGGGGTGGCTACACCTTC.

This rearrangement joins TRBV7-9 to TRBJ1-6; TRBD1 matches 8 bases. The CDR3 has 15 residues. Germline assignment: CDR1 SEHNR and CDR2 FQNEAQ (reference sequence). J gave up 7 bases and V 2 bases, and 4 bases lay outside the gene matches. DNA of the CDR3: TGTGCCAGCAGCTTATGGACAGGGAGGAATTCACCCCTCCACTTT. Translation: CASSLWTGRNSPLHF.

The chain combines TRBV6-6 with TRBJ2-7; 11 nucleotides match TRBD2. The CDR3 has 14 amino acids. Trimming at V came to 7 bases and at J to 7 bases, leaving 9 bases not matched to a gene. CDR1 is MNHNY and CDR2 is SVGAGI in the germline V gene (reference sequence). The CDR3 DNA sequence: TGTGCCAGCATCCTAGCGGGGGGCCCTGGGGAGCAGTACTTC. Translating gives CASILAGGPGEQYF.

V is TRBV3-1 (or the pseudogene TRBV3-2) and J is TRBJ1-2; 8 nucleotides line up with TRBD1. The J segment lost 2 bases and the V segment lost 3 bases, leaving 5 bases of the junction unmatched. The CDR3 covers 15 residues. From germline, CDR1 is LGHDT and CDR2 YNNKEL (reference sequence). In nucleotides, the CDR3 is TGTGCCAGCAGCCACCGGACAGGGTCAAACTATGGCTACACCTTC. It yields the protein CASSHRTGSNYGYTF.

The chain couples TRBV3-1 (or the pseudogene TRBV3-2) to TRBJ2-2, with 12 bases lining up with TRBD1. CDR3 size: 16 residues. After removal of 3 bases from V and 7 bases from J, the junction contained 6 bases not matched to a gene. CDR1 is LGHDT, CDR2 YNNKEL, per germline (reference sequence). CDR3 DNA sequence: TGTGCCAGCAGCCAGGCGGGACAGGGGGCAAACGGGGAGCTGTTTTTT. Translated: CASSQAGQGANGELFF.

The chain employs TRBV6-6 and TRBJ1-2; 7 nucleotides match TRBD1. Germline assignment: CDR1 MNHNY and CDR2 SVGAGI (reference sequence). Germline trimming cut 7 bases from V and 2 bases from J; bases unmatched to any gene: 4. The CDR3 runs to 13 residues. This chain's CDR3 is CASIGTANYGYTF. The CDR3 nucleotides are TGTGCCAGCATTGGGACAGCAAACTATGGCTACACCTTC.

This clone was observed a handful of times. The genes are TRBV5-1 and TRBJ2-6; possibly TRBD1 for D (5 bases). Germline CDR1 SGHRS, CDR2 YFSETQ. Trimming removed 6 bases at V and 3 bases at J, with 10 bases between. The length of the CDR3 is 14 residues. CDR3 DNA: TGCGCCAGCACCAGGGATATTGGGGCCAACGTCCTGACTTTC. It specifies CASTRDIGANVLTF.

The chain joins TRBV3-1 (or the pseudogene TRBV3-2) to TRBJ2-7; no reliable D call. V was cut by 1 base and J by 5 bases, with 12 bases left in between. This CDR3 comprises 14 residues. Germline values: CDR1 LGHDT, CDR2 YNNKEL (reference sequence). As DNA, the CDR3 is TGTGCCAGCAGCCAAGGACCATTCGGAGACGAGCAGTACTTC. Amino acid sequence: CASSQGPFGDEQYF.

The chain has TRBV7-9 and TRBJ1-1; unclear D gene. V was cut by 11 bases and J by 5 bases, with 15 bases left in between. Per the germline V gene, CDR1 is SEHNR and CDR2 is FQNEAQ (reference sequence). This CDR3 region has 12 residues. The CDR3 loop reads CAGQNLGTEAFF. The CDR3 DNA follows: TGTGCCGGCCAGAACCTAGGGACTGAAGCTTTCTTT.

The rearrangement uses TRBV3-1 (or the pseudogene TRBV3-2) and TRBJ1-6; 8 nucleotides match TRBD1. Trimming removed 0 bases from V and 7 bases from J; junction bases left unmatched: 2. In germline, CDR1 is LGHDT, CDR2 YNNKEL (reference sequence). The CDR3 is 15 amino acids. CDR3 sequence (DNA): TGTGCCAGCAGCCAAGACCAGGGGGCCAATTCACCCCTCCACTTT. It encodes CASSQDQGANSPLHF.

The rearrangement links TRBV6-5 to TRBJ1-6, with TRBD1 as a possible D gene (5 bases). V lost 6 bases and J lost 7, with 16 bases in between. The length of the CDR3 is 15 residues. Per the germline V gene, CDR1 is MNHEY and CDR2 is SVGAGI. In DNA form, the CDR3 reads TGTGCCAGCAGGACGATGGGGGGAGGGAATTCACCCCTCCACTTT. Encoded protein: CASRTMGGGNSPLHF.